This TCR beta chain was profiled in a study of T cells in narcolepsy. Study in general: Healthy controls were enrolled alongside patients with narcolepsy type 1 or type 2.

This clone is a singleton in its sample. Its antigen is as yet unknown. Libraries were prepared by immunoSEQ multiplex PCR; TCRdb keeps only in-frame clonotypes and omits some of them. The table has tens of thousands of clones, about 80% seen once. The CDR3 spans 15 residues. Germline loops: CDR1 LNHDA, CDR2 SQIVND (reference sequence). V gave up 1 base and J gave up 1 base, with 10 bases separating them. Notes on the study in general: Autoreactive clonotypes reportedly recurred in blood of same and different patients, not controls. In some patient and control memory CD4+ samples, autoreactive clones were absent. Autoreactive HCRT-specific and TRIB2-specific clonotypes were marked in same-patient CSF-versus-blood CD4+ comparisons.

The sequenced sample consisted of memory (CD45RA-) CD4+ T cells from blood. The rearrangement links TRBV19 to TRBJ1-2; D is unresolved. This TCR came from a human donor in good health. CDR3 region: CASSIVGRNNYGYTF. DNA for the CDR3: TGTGCCAGTAGTATAGTTGGCAGAAATAACTATGGCTACACCTTC.